The clone carrying this TCR beta chain was observed a handful of times. These data belong to a study of cytomegalovirus exposure and HLA in healthy donors. Study as a whole: As released early, the data held about 85 million unique TCRs from HLA-typed donors.

Losses at the gene ends were 4 bases for V and 2 bases for J; bases not matched to a gene: 4. Germline V gene sequence: CDR1 MRHNA, CDR2 SNTAGT. The CDR3 runs to 14 residues. PCR employed 60 Vbeta and 13 Jbeta primers. TCRdb's table, derived via immunoSEQ multiplex PCR, lists solely in-frame clones and lacks some. Of about 100,000 clones in the sample, 55% to 85% were seen once. The sequence was obtained from a man aged 25 to 40 in good health and CMV-seronegative. This chain connects TRBV6-4 to TRBJ1-2; TRBD1 aligns across 7 bases. The sample taken for sequencing was PBMCs. DNA for the CDR3: TGTGCCAGCAGTGGGTGGGACAGCAACTATGGCTACACCTTC. Translated: CASSGWDSNYGYTF.